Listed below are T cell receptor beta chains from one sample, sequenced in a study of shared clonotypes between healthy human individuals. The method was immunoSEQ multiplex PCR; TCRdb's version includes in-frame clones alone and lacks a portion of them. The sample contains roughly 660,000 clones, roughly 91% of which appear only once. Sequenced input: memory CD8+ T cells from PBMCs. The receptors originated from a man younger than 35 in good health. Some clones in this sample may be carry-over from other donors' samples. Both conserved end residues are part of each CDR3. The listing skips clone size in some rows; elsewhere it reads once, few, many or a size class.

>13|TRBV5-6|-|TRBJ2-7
CASSLGLLYEQYF
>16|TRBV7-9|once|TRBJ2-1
CASSSRDRVMENEQFF
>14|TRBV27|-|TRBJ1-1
CASSFLGANTEAFF
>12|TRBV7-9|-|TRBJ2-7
CASSTRVYEQYF
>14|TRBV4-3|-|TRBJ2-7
CASSQVVGSYEQYF
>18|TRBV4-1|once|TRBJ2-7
CASSHLYFAGTASYEQYF
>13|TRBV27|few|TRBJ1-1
CASSLGGNTEAFF
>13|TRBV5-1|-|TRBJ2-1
CASSFGAAGEQFF
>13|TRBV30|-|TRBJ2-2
CAWSSGMGGELFF
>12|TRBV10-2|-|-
CASSVDIYEQYF
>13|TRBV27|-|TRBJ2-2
CASAPLGTGELFF
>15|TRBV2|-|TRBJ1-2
CASILGARANYGYTF